Included here is one TCR beta chain sequence, with context. Germline CDR1 MDHEN, CDR2 SYDVKM. V lost 6 bases, J lost 8 bases, and 18 bases stayed unmatched. The CDR3 consists of 16 residues. The source of the sample is a study of blood T cell repertoires in COVID-19. Turning to the study itself: In each case, the material was cDNA or gDNA derived from T cells, B-cell-depleted T cells, or PBMCs.

This table comes from immunoSEQ multiplex PCR, and its TCRdb copy is limited to in-frame clones, with some not included. The sample has a few hundred thousand clones, around 91% seen once. This chain connects TRBV28 to TRBJ1-2; 7 bases match TRBD1. What was sequenced was PBMCs or T cells enriched from blood (not recorded which). The sequence was collected from a woman aged 18-29 years with acute COVID-19. The CDR3 DNA reads as TGTGCCAGCAGCTCCCCCCGAGGGGGCGCGGATATGGGCTACACCTTC. Its protein product is CASSSPRGGADMGYTF.